Below are 12 T cell receptor beta chains sequenced from a single sample in a study of siplizumab effects on memory and regulatory T cells. TCRdb keeps only in-frame clones here, not all; method: immunoSEQ multiplex PCR. The sample lists around 110,000 clones; about 94% were seen once. The sequenced material came from non-Treg CD4+ T cells sorted from blood. These receptors were obtained from a human donor in good health.

The CDR3 protein is CASSPGQGRTNEKLFF. The CDR3 DNA is TGTGCCAGCAGCCCAGGACAGGGAAGAACTAATGAAAAACTGTTTTTT. The gene calls are TRBV5-8 and TRBJ1-4; 8 positions agree with TRBD1. CDR3 length: 16 amino acids. The J segment lost 1 base and the V segment lost 4 bases, leaving 6 bases of the junction unmatched. Germline CDR1 reads SGHTS; CDR2 reads YDEGEE.

This chain connects TRBV6-1 to TRBJ2-5, with D maybe TRBD1 (6 bases). V lost 6 bases to trimming and J lost 0 bases, with 8 bases between them. CDR3 length equals 13 residues. The germline CDR1 and CDR2 sequences are MNHNS and SASEGT. The DNA for the CDR3 is TGTGCCAGCAGACGGGACAACCAAGAGACCCAGTACTTC. Protein: CASRRDNQETQYF.

This chain links TRBV5-1 with TRBJ2-3; tentatively, D is TRBD1 (6 bases). Deletions cut 2 bases from V and 7 bases from J, with 11 bases between. CDR1 and CDR2 (germline): SGHRS, YFSETQ. CDR3 length equals 13 residues. CDR3 bases: TGCGCCAGCAGCTTCGACAGGTATTATACGCAGTATTTT. Amino acid sequence: CASSFDRYYTQYF.

The rearrangement links TRBV18 to TRBJ1-2; D is unresolved. From germline, CDR1 is KGHSH and CDR2 LQKENI. The V end lost 3 bases, the J end lost 1 base, and 12 bases lay between the germline ends. This CDR3 spans 15 amino acids. The CDR3 DNA sequence: TGTGCCAGCTCACCGGGAGGATTCAGTAACTATGGCTACACCTTC. This translates into CASSPGGFSNYGYTF.

J is TRBJ2-5 and V is TRBV7-9; D is possibly TRBD2 (6 bases). V lost 5 bases to trimming and J lost 3 bases, with 13 bases between them. CDR3 length: 14 residues. Germline V gene data show CDR1 as SEHNR and CDR2 as FQNEAQ (reference sequence). CDR3 sequence: CASSPWRDEETQYF. CDR3 DNA: TGTGCCAGCAGCCCCTGGAGGGATGAAGAGACCCAGTACTTC.

V usage is TRBV6-5 and J usage is TRBJ1-1; the D gene is possibly TRBD1 (5 bases). Trimming pared 7 bases from V and 8 bases from J, leaving 17 bases between. This CDR3 has 13 amino acids. The germline V gene has CDR1 MNHEY and CDR2 SVGAGI. CDR3 sequence (DNA): TGTGCCAGCACCAGGGAAAGTATGAGCGAAGCTTTCTTT. Its translation: CASTRESMSEAFF.

This chain uses TRBV6-5 with TRBJ2-3; TRBD2 might be the D (5 bases). Trimming pared 0 bases from V and 4 bases from J, leaving 5 bases between. Germline V gene sequence: CDR1 MNHEY, CDR2 SVGAGI. The CDR3 loop spans 13 amino acids. CDR3 sequence: CASSYSAADTQYF. The CDR3 DNA reads TGTGCCAGCAGTTACTCAGCGGCAGATACGCAGTATTTT.

The chain combines TRBV18 with TRBJ1-1; D perhaps matches TRBD1 (6 bases). Trimming left V 0 bases short and J 10 bases short, with 12 bases between. The germline gives CDR1 KGHSH, CDR2 LQKENI. The CDR3 runs 13 residues. The CDR3 nucleotides read TGTGCCAGCTCACCACCGGTAAGGGACACAGCTTTCTTT. Encoded protein: CASSPPVRDTAFF.

The V call is TRBV7-8, the J call TRBJ2-5; weak D call: TRBD2 (5 bases). The CDR3 extends over 16 amino acids. The V gene lost 1 base and the J gene lost 1 base, with 13 bases spanning the gap. Per the germline V gene, CDR1 is SGHVS and CDR2 is FQNEAQ. The CDR3 reads CASSLVQPGGQETQYF. CDR3 DNA: TGTGCCAGCAGCTTAGTTCAGCCCGGAGGCCAAGAGACCCAGTACTTC.

This clone appeared once. This sequence joins TRBV19 and TRBJ2-5; D unclear. The CDR3 has 14 amino acids. V was trimmed by 1 base and J by 1 base, leaving 7 bases between them. Germline V gene sequence: CDR1 LNHDA, CDR2 SQIVND (reference sequence). CDR3 amino acids: CASSIGASQETQYF. In DNA form, the CDR3 reads TGTGCCAGTAGTATAGGGGCGTCCCAAGAGACCCAGTACTTC.

Only one count was recorded for this clone. V gene TRBV4-2 combines with J gene TRBJ2-7; TRBD2 aligns across 11 bases. V shed 0 bases and J 0 bases; nucleotides not matched to a gene: 4. CDR1 and CDR2 from the germline V gene are LGHNA and YNFKEQ. CDR3 size: 17 residues. CDR3 nucleotide sequence: TGTGCCAGCAGCCAAGATAGTACTAGCGGGGGCTCCTACGAGCAGTACTTC. Protein sequence: CASSQDSTSGGSYEQYF.

This clone has just one count. The chain combines TRBV18 with TRBJ2-1; no reliable D call. The CDR3 runs to 12 residues. Per germline, CDR1 KGHSH and CDR2 LQKENI. Trimming pared 1 base from V and 7 bases from J, leaving 5 bases between. CDR3: CASSPRLNEQFF. The CDR3 bases are TGTGCCAGCTCACCACGTTTAAATGAGCAGTTCTTC.